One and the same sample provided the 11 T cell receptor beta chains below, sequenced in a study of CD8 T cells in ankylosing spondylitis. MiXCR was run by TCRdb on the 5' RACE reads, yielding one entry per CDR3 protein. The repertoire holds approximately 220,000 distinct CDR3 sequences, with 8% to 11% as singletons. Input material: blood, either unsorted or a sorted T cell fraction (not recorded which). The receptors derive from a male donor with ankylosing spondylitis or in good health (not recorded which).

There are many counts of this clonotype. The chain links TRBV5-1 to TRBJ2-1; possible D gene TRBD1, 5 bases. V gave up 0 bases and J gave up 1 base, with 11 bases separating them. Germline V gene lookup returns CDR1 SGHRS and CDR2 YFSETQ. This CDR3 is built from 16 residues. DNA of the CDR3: TGCGCCAGCAGCTTGGGTGCAGGGAAGTCCTACAATGAGCAGTTCTTC. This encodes CASSLGAGKSYNEQFF.

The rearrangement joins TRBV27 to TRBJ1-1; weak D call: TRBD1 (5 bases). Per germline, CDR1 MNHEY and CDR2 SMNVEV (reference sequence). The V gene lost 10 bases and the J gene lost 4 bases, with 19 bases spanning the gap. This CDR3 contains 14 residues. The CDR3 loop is CATLVRADSTEAFF. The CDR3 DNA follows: TGTGCCACCCTTGTCAGGGCTGATTCCACTGAAGCTTTCTTT.

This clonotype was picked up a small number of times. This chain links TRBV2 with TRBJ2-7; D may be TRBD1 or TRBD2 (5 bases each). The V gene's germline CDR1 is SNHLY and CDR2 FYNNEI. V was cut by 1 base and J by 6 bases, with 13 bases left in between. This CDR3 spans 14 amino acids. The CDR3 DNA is TGTGCCAGCAGTGAAGTAAGAGGGGCTGGCGAGCAGTACTTC. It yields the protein CASSEVRGAGEQYF.

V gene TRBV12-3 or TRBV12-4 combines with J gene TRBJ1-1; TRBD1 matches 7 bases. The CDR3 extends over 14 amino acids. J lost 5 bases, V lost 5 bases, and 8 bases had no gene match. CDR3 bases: TGTGCCAGCAGTCCGCAGGGGGAAAGGACTGAAGCTTTCTTT. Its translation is CASSPQGERTEAFF.

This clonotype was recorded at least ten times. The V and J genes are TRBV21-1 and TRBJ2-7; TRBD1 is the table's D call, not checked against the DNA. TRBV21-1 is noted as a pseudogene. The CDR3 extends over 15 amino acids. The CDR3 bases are TGTGCCAGCAGCAAATCAAAAGGGGTATTCTACGAGCAGTACTTC. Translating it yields CASSKSKGVFYEQYF.

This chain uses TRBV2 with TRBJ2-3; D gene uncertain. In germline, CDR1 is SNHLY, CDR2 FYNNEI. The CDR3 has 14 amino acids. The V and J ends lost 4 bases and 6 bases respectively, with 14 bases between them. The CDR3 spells CASSATHDGDTQYF. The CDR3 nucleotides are TGTGCCAGCAGTGCGACCCACGATGGGGATACGCAGTATTTT.

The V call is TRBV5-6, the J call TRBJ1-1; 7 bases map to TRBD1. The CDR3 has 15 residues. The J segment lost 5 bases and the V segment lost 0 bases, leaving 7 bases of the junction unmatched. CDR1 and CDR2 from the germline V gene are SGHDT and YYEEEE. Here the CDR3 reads CASSLVNRGGTEAFF. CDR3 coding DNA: TGTGCCAGCAGCTTGGTGAACAGGGGAGGGACTGAAGCTTTCTTT.

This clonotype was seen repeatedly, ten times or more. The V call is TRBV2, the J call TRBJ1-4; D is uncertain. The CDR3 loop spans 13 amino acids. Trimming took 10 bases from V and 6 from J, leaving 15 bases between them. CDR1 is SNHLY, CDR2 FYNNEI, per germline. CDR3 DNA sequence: TGTGCCACCGCAGAAATCCGATATGAAAAACTGTTTTTT. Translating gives CATAEIRYEKLFF.

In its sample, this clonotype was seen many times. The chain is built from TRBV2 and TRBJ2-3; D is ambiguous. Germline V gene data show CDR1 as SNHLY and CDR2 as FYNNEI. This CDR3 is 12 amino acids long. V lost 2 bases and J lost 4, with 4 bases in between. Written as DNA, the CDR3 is TGTGCCAGCAGTGAACTCCCAGATACGCAGTATTTT. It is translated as CASSELPDTQYF.

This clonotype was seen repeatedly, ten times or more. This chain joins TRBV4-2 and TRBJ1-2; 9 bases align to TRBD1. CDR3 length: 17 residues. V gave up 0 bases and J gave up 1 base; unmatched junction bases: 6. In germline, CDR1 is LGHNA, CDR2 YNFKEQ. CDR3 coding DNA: TGTGCCAGCAGCCAAGAGAGGACAGGGGAGATTAACTATGGCTACACCTTC. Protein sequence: CASSQERTGEINYGYTF.

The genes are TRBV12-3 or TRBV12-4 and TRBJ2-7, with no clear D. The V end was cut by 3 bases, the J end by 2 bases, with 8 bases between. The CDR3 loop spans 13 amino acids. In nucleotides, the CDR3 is TGTGCCAGCAGTTTTGTGGTGCCCTACGAGCAGTACTTC. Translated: CASSFVVPYEQYF.